The 21 T cell receptor beta chains given below trace back to one sample, sequenced in a study of blood T cell repertoires in COVID-19. Clones were sequenced by immunoSEQ multiplex PCR, and TCRdb holds only the in-frame ones, with some missing. The data hold under 200,000 clones, with around 80% observed a single time. The sequencing sample was made of peripheral blood. These receptors all come from a man between 25 and 39 years old with active or convalescent COVID-19.

This chain links TRBV5-1 with TRBJ2-7; TRBD1 might be the D (6 bases). There are 14 residues in the CDR3. Germline loops: CDR1 SGHRS, CDR2 YFSETQ. Deletions cut 0 bases from V and 6 bases from J, with 13 bases between. The CDR3 reads CASSLDRLGAEQYF. The CDR3 DNA is TGCGCCAGCAGCTTGGATCGGTTGGGGGCCGAGCAGTACTTC.

This chain joins TRBV12-1 and TRBJ2-5; no check of the table's D call, TRBD2, against the DNA was made. TRBV12-1 is described as a pseudogene. The CDR3 has 17 amino acids. The CDR3 here is CASSWRKRGANGETQYF. CDR3 DNA sequence: TGTGCCAGCAGCTGGAGAAAGCGGGGGGCCAACGGAGAGACCCAGTACTTC.

The chain recombines TRBV2 with TRBJ1-3, with TRBD1 matching over 7 bases. The CDR3 totals 15 residues. CDR1 SNHLY and CDR2 FYNNEI come from the germline V gene. Unmatched junction bases numbered 7, after V lost 6 bases and J lost 2 bases. The CDR3: CASRDPGTAGNTIYF. The DNA for the CDR3 is TGTGCCAGCAGAGATCCAGGGACAGCTGGAAACACCATATATTTT.

The rearrangement joins TRBV19 to TRBJ1-5; 7 nucleotides match TRBD1. Germline CDR1 reads LNHDA; CDR2 reads SQIVND (reference sequence). The CDR3 sequence is 15 residues long. Losses at the gene ends were 7 bases for V and 9 bases for J; bases not matched to a gene: 15. This chain's CDR3 is CASTIGEAGGGPQHF. DNA of the CDR3: TGTGCCAGTACCATTGGGGAGGCAGGGGGAGGGCCCCAGCATTTT.

The chain carries TRBV6-5 and TRBJ1-2; weak D call: TRBD1 (5 bases). The germline gives CDR1 MNHEY, CDR2 SVGAGI. The CDR3 runs to 14 residues. V was cut by 7 bases and J by 8 bases, with 20 bases left in between. The chain's CDR3 is CASTEGQGTGGYTF. The CDR3, as DNA: TGTGCCAGCACCGAAGGGCAGGGAACAGGCGGCTACACCTTC.

This chain joins TRBV3-1 (or the pseudogene TRBV3-2) and TRBJ1-2; 8 bases fit TRBD1. The V segment lost 1 base and the J segment 8 bases; nucleotides outside the gene matches: 18. This CDR3 is built from 18 residues. CDR1 and CDR2 (germline): LGHDT, YNNKEL (reference sequence). CDR3 region: CASSQGGFLGQGARGYTF. The CDR3 nucleotides read TGTGCCAGCAGCCAAGGCGGATTCCTGGGGCAGGGGGCGAGGGGCTACACCTTC.

The V call is TRBV27, the J call TRBJ1-2, with TRBD1 as a possible D gene (6 bases). V lost 4 bases and J 4 bases, leaving 13 bases between the germline ends. Germline V gene lookup returns CDR1 MNHEY and CDR2 SMNVEV (reference sequence). CDR3 length equals 14 residues. The CDR3 DNA sequence: TGTGCCAGCAGTTCCCGGACAGACCCCTATGGCTACACCTTC. Encoded protein: CASSSRTDPYGYTF.

The genes are TRBV7-8 and TRBJ1-2; D remains ambiguous. The CDR3 has 13 amino acids. V lost 4 bases, J lost 0 bases, and 6 bases lay in between. Germline values: CDR1 SGHVS, CDR2 FQNEAQ. CDR3 sequence reads: CASSYGANYGYTF. CDR3 coding DNA: TGTGCCAGCAGCTACGGGGCTAACTATGGCTACACCTTC.

This clone was counted once. The rearrangement links TRBV7-9 to TRBJ2-2; 8 bases agree with TRBD2. CDR3 size: 16 residues. V shed 5 bases, J shed 5 bases, and the junction held 10 bases outside the gene matches. Per the germline V gene, CDR1 is SEHNR and CDR2 is FQNEAQ (reference sequence). CDR3 DNA: TGTGCCAGCAGCCCTCGGGGGGGCCGTGATACCGGGGAGCTGTTTTTT. Its translation is CASSPRGGRDTGELFF.

This chain joins TRBV29-1 and TRBJ2-7; D is possibly TRBD1 (6 bases). This CDR3 has 12 residues. Trimming cost V 3 bases and J 3 bases, with 9 bases left between them. Germline V CDR1 and CDR2: SQVTM, ANQGSEA. For the CDR3, the DNA is TGCAGCGTTGAGGGGGCCAACTACGAGCAGTACTTC. This codes for CSVEGANYEQYF.

The chain combines TRBV9 with TRBJ1-3, with unresolved D. This CDR3 contains 16 residues. The germline V and J ends were trimmed by 0 bases and 0 bases, with 10 bases remaining between them. Germline assignment: CDR1 SGDLS and CDR2 YYNGEE. The CDR3 region has the DNA TGTGCCAGCAGCGTAGTCGACACCATCTCTGGAAACACCATATATTTT. Its protein is CASSVVDTISGNTIYF.

The genes are TRBV15 and TRBJ2-7, with D possibly being TRBD1 (6 bases). The CDR3 totals 13 residues. Germline V gives CDR1 LNHNV, CDR2 YYDKDF (reference sequence). The V end was cut by 3 bases, the J end by 3 bases, with 9 bases between. CDR3 region: CATSSQGHYEQYV. The CDR3 coding sequence is TGTGCCACCAGCAGCCAGGGGCACTACGAGCAGTACGTC.

This chain links TRBV28 with TRBJ1-5, with a weak D call TRBD1 (5 bases). Germline CDR1 is MDHEN and CDR2 is SYDVKM. The CDR3 extends over 14 amino acids. The V end lost 3 bases, the J end lost 3 bases, and 9 bases lay between the germline ends. The DNA for the CDR3 is TGTGCCAGCAGTTTGGGGCAGATCAATCAGCCCCAGCATTTT. Its protein product is CASSLGQINQPQHF.

This chain links TRBV6-5 with TRBJ1-2, with D uncertain. The CDR3 length is 15 residues. The V and J ends lost 6 bases and 2 bases respectively, with 16 bases between them. Germline assignment: CDR1 MNHEY and CDR2 SVGAGI. The CDR3 bases are TGTGCCAGCAGCGTACAGTCTTACTTAAACTATGGCTACACCTTC. Translation gives CASSVQSYLNYGYTF.

The V call is TRBV7-2, the J call TRBJ2-1, with 9 bases matching TRBD2. In germline, CDR1 is SGHTA, CDR2 FQGNSA. This CDR3 has 15 amino acids. V gave up 4 bases and J gave up 3 bases; unmatched junction bases: 4. CDR3 amino acids: CASSSREGFYNEQFF. The DNA for the CDR3 is TGTGCCAGCAGCTCGCGGGAGGGATTCTACAATGAGCAGTTCTTC.

This clone was seen just once. This chain links TRBV5-6 with TRBJ2-7, with 10 bases lining up with TRBD2. V trimming: 3 bases; J trimming: 1 base; junction bases outside the gene matches: 10. Germline V lookup: CDR1 SGHDT, CDR2 YYEEEE. The CDR3 length is 17 residues. For the CDR3, the DNA is TGTGCCAGCAGCTGGAGGCCCCGGACTAGCGGTTCCTACGAGCAGTACTTC. It encodes CASSWRPRTSGSYEQYF.

The V and J genes are TRBV6-6 and TRBJ2-1; 9 bases are shared with TRBD1. Trimming took 7 bases from V and 9 from J; bases not matched to a gene: 10. The CDR3 extends over 14 amino acids. The germline CDR1 and CDR2 sequences are MNHNY and SVGAGI (reference sequence). The CDR3 here is CASTSGTGQGEQFF. CDR3 in DNA: TGTGCCAGCACTTCCGGGACAGGGCAAGGTGAGCAGTTCTTC.

This chain uses TRBV27 with TRBJ2-1; D might be TRBD2 (6 bases). Germline V CDR1 and CDR2: MNHEY, SMNVEV (reference sequence). V lost 3 bases to trimming and J lost 4 bases, with 19 bases between them. The CDR3 contains 17 residues. CDR3 loop: CASSFSGDLRAYNEQFF. The DNA of the CDR3 is TGTGCCAGCAGTTTCTCGGGGGACCTGAGGGCTTACAATGAGCAGTTCTTC.

This chain links TRBV28 with TRBJ2-5, with D tentatively TRBD2 (7 bases). V lost 7 bases and J lost 5, with 14 bases in between. CDR1 and CDR2 (germline): MDHEN, SYDVKM. There are 13 residues in the CDR3. The CDR3 sequence: CASIGGGWETQYF. The CDR3, as DNA: TGTGCCAGCATAGGGGGGGGATGGGAGACCCAGTACTTC.

This clone was picked up one time. The chain has TRBV6-6 and TRBJ1-2; 7 bases match TRBD1. Germline assignment: CDR1 MNHNY and CDR2 SVGAGI (reference sequence). Trimming at V came to 5 bases and at J to 5 bases, leaving 17 bases not matched to a gene. This CDR3 has 17 amino acids. Here the CDR3 DNA reads TGTGCCAGCAGTCCCCGGGACAGTTCCCAATCTATTTATGGCTACACCTTC. Its protein is CASSPRDSSQSIYGYTF.

The chain's CDR3 is CASSQDRGLQPQHF. In DNA, the CDR3 is TGTGCCAGCAGCCAAGACAGGGGTCTACAGCCCCAGCATTTT. J is TRBJ1-5 and V is TRBV3-1 (or the pseudogene TRBV3-2); D possibly corresponds to TRBD1 (6 bases). CDR1 is LGHDT and CDR2 is YNNKEL in the germline V gene (reference sequence). V was trimmed by 0 bases and J by 7 bases, leaving 10 bases between them. The CDR3 consists of 14 residues.